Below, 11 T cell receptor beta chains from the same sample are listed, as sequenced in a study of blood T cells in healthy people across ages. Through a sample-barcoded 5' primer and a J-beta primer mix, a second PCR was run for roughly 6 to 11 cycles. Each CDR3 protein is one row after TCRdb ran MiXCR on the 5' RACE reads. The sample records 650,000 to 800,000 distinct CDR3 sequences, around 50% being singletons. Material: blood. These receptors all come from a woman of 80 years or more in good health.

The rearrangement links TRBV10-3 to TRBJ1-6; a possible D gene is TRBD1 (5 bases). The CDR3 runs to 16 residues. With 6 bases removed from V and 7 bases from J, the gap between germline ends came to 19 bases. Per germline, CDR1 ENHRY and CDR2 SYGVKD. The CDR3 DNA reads TGTGCCATCAGCAGCCGACGGCAGGGAGGCAATTCACCCCTCCACTTT. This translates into CAISSRRQGGNSPLHF.

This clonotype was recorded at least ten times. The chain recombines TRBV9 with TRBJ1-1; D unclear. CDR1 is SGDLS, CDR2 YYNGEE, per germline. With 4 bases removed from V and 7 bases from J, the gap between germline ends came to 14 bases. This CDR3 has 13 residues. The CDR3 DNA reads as TGTGCCAGCAGCCCCGCCCGACGGAGTGAAGCTTTCTTT. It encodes CASSPARRSEAFF.

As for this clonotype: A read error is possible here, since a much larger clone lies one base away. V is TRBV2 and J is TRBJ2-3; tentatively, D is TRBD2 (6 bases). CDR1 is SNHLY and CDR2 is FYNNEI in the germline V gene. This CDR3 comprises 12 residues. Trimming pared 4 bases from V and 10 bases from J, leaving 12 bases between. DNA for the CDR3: TGTGCCAGCAGTGGGGACTTTCATGCGCAGTATTTT. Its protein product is CASSGDFHAQYF.

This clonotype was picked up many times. CDR3 in DNA: TGCGCCAGCAGCTTGGAAGGGTACCAAGAGACCCAGTACTTC. It codes for CASSLEGYQETQYF. The V call is TRBV5-1, the J call TRBJ2-5; D is uncertain. The CDR3 is 14 amino acids. V was trimmed by 0 bases and J by 0 bases, leaving 6 bases between them. Germline CDR1 SGHRS, CDR2 YFSETQ.

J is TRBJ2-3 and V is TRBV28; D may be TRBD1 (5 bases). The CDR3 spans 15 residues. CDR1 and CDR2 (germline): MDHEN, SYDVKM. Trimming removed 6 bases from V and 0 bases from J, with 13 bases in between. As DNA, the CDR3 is TGTGCCAGCAGACTTCAGGGTGGGAGCACAGATACGCAGTATTTT. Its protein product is CASRLQGGSTDTQYF.

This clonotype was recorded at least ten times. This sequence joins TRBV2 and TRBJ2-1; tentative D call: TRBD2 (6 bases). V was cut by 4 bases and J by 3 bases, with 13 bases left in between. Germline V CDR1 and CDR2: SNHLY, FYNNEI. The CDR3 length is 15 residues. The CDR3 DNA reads TGTGCCAGCAGTGTGGAGGGGAATAACTACAATGAGCAGTTCTTC. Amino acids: CASSVEGNNYNEQFF.

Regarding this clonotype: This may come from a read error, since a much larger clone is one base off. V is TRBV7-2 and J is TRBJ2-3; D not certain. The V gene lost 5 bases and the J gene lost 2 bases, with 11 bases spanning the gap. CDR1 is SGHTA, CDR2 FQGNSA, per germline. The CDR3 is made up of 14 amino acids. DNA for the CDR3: TGTGCCAGCAGCCATCACCGGCCCACAGATACGCAGTATTTT. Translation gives CASSHHRPTDTQYF.

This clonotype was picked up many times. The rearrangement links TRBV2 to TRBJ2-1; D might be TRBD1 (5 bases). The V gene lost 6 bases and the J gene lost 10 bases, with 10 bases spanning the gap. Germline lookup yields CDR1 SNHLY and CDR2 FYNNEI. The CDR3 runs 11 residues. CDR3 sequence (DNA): TGTGCCAGCAGGACAGCCGTCGAGCAGTTCTTC. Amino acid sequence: CASRTAVEQFF.

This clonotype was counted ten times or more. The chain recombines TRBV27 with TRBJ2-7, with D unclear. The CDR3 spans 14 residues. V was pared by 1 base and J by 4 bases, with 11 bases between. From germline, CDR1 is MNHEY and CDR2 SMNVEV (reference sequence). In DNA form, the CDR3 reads TGTGCCAGCAGTTTATTGGTCACCCCATACGAGCAGTACTTC. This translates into CASSLLVTPYEQYF.

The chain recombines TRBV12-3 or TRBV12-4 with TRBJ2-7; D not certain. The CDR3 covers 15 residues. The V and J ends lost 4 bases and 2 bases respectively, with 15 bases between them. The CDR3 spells CASSSPGSMPYEQYF. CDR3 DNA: TGTGCCAGCAGTTCCCCGGGTAGCATGCCCTACGAGCAGTACTTC.

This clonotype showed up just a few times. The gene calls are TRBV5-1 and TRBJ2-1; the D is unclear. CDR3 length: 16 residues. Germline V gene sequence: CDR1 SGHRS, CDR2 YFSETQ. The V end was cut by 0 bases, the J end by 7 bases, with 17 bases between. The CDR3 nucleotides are TGCGCCAGCAGCTTGGAAGGGATCCCCTCGTTAAATGAGCAGTTCTTC. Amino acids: CASSLEGIPSLNEQFF.